This TCR beta chain was identified during a study of T cells in women clearing cervical HPV infection. Genomic DNA, averaging approximately 1,100 ng per sample, yielded TCR beta CDR3 via immunoSEQ. The table came from immunoSEQ multiplex PCR; TCRdb's copy has only in-frame clones and leaves some out. The data show over 30,000 clones, and the top ten clones hold under 8%. Germline loops: CDR1 DFQATT, CDR2 SNEGSKA (reference sequence). The ends were cut back, 7 bases at V and 5 bases at J, with 14 bases in the middle. The CDR3 is 12 amino acids. To note about this clone: Its antigen is not identified. With the read ending 3 residues before the CDR3 end, the germline J gene is used to fill in that end.

Study conclusions and caveats: TRBV6-7 relative abundance averaged roughly 0.1% in cases and less than 0.2% in controls.

The rearrangement links TRBV20-1 to TRBJ1-1; no definite D call. The source is a woman between 18 and 69 years old with a cervical HPV16 infection that either progressed to CIN3+ or cleared (not recorded which). Sequencing was carried out using blood buffy coat. The CDR3 bases that were read are TGCAGTGTATCTAGAGCTTTGACTGAA. Its translation is CSVSRALTE. The entire CDR3 protein reads CSVSRALTEAFF.